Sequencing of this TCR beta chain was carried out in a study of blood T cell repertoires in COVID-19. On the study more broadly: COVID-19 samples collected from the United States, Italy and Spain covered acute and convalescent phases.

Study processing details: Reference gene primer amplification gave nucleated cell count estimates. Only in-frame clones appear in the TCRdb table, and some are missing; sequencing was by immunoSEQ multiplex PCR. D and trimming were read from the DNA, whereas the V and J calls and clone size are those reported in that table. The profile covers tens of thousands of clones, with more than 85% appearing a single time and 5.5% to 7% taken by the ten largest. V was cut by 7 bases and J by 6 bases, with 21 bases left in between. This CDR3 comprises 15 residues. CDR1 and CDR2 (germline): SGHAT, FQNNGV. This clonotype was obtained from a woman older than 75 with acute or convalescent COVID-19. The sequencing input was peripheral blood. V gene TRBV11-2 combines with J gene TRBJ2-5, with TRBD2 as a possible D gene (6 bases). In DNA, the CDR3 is TGTGCCAGCACCCCGGGAGAGGGAGTTCTAAAGACCCAGTACTTC. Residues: CASTPGEGVLKTQYF.